This is a list of T cell receptor beta chains from one sample in a study of blood T cell repertoires in COVID-19. Assay: immunoSEQ multiplex PCR; the TCRdb copy retains only in-frame clones and omits some. The sample has some 150,000 clones, about 90% seen once. The sample comprised peripheral blood. Every receptor here comes from a man in his forties or fifties with active COVID-19. The CDR3 runs from the conserved cysteine through the conserved F or W. A D gene is named only where the DNA matches it firmly. Clone size is stated in some rows and not others, as once, few, many or a class when expanded.

>.|TRBV5-1|TRBD2|TRBJ2-5
CASSPTGLAGGETQYF
>.|TRBV25-1|.|TRBJ1-6
CASSVAGPSPLHF
>.|TRBV28|.|TRBJ1-2
CASSPRGRGAGDYGYTF
>.|TRBV10-3|TRBD2|TRBJ2-3
CAISAPGLATVTDTQYF
>.|TRBV27|.|TRBJ2-1
CASSPGFHEQFF
>once|TRBV30|TRBD2|TRBJ2-7
CAWTIGTSDEQYF
>.|TRBV2|TRBD2|TRBJ2-5
CASSAGLVGTQYF
>.|TRBV15|.|TRBJ2-2
CATSRGLGGTGELFF
>.|TRBV30|.|TRBJ1-1
CAWKSAGVNTEAFF
>.|TRBV6-5|TRBD1|TRBJ2-7
CASSYLRTGYEQYF
>.|TRBV11-1|.|TRBJ1-1
CASSLGMNTEAFF
>few|TRBV19|TRBD2|TRBJ2-5
CASSKVAGGQETQYF
>.|TRBV7-7|.|TRBJ2-3
CASSRGTDLSTDTQYF
>.|TRBV2|TRBD2|TRBJ2-3
CASSGGLDTQYF